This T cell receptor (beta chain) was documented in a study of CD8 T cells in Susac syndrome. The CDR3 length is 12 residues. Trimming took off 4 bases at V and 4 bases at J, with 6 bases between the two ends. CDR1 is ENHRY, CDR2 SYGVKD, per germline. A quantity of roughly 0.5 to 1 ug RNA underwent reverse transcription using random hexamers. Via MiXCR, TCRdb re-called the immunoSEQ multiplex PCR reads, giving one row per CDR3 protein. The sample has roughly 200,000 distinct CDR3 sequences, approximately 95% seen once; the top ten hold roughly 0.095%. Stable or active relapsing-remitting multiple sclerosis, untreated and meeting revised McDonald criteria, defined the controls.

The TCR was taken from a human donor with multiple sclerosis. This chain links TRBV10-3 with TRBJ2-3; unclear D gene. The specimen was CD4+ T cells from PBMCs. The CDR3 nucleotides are TGTGCCATCAGTGGGGATGCAGATACGCAGTATTTT. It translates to CAISGDADTQYF.